Below, one T cell receptor (beta chain) is given with its context. Its specificity is unknown. Germline-derived CDR1 and CDR2 are SGHRS and YFSETQ. The CDR3 is made up of 15 amino acids. V was trimmed by 0 bases and J by 6 bases, leaving 16 bases between them. The sample originates from a study of siplizumab effects on memory and regulatory T cells. Study outcomes and limitations: A minor fraction of alloreactive clones, and no more, mapped to unstimulated subsets. Both greater diversity than memory cells and a major contribution to the alloresponse seemed to characterize naive T cells.

Sequencing was performed with immunoSEQ multiplex PCR; in TCRdb, only in-frame clones are kept and a portion is missing. The sample has about 100,000 clones; around 92% are singletons. The sequenced material came from CD4+ T cells sorted from blood. This clonotype was obtained from a human donor in good health. Some clones in this sample may be carry-over from other donors' samples. The gene calls are TRBV5-1 and TRBJ2-7; possible D gene TRBD1, 6 bases. The CDR3 nucleotides read TGCGCCAGCAGCTTGGTAGGGCAGGGGATGGTCGAGCAGTACTTC. Translation gives CASSLVGQGMVEQYF.